These T cell receptor beta chains were read from a single sample in a study of CD8+CD57+ T cells in acquired aplastic anemia. TCRdb ran MiXCR on the reads and lists one entry per CDR3 protein. The data contain approximately 130,000 distinct CDR3 sequences, about 40% of them singletons. The source material was sorted CD4+, CD8+, or CD8+CD57+ T cells (not recorded which) from PBMCs. The receptors here all came from a human donor in good health, serving as a control. The CDR3 runs from the conserved cysteine through the conserved F or W. The D gene is left open where the match is weak. The size field is filled for only some rows; it gives once, few, many or a size class.

v_gene	j_gene	abundance	d_gene	CDR3aa	CDR3nt
TRBV7-9	TRBJ2-5	many	NA	CASSPGLSQETQYF	TGTGCCAGCAGCCCTGGACTTAGCCAAGAGACCCAGTACTTC
TRBV5-1	TRBJ2-3	many	NA	CASSASTSRKEDTQYF	TGCGCCAGCAGCGCCTCGACATCCCGAAAAGAAGATACGCAGTATTTT
TRBV2	TRBJ2-7	many	NA	CASSVLYEQYF	TGTGCCAGCAGTGTTCTATACGAGCAGTACTTC
TRBV14	TRBJ2-7	many	TRBD1	CASSRTGGSYEQYF	TGTGCCAGCAGCCGAACAGGGGGCAGCTACGAGCAGTACTTC
TRBV29-1	TRBJ2-1	few	NA	CSVGSGHYDSEQFF	TGCAGCGTTGGGTCGGGACACTATGATAGTGAGCAGTTCTTC
TRBV11-1	TRBJ2-4	NA	TRBD1	CASSITGTGLAKNTQYF	TGTGCCAGCAGCATAACCGGGACAGGGTTAGCCAAAAACACTCAGTACTTC
TRBV5-1	TRBJ1-2	once	NA	CASSLLAGADYGYTF	TGCGCCAGCAGCTTACTAGCGGGAGCAGATTATGGCTACACCTTC
TRBV6-2/TRBV6-3	TRBJ2-5	NA	TRBD2	CASSLTSGSWETQYF	TGTGCCAGCAGTCTCACTAGCGGGAGTTGGGAGACCCAGTACTTC
TRBV5-1	TRBJ2-1	many	TRBD2	CASSLTSGGVNEQFF	TGCGCCAGCAGCCTGACTAGCGGGGGGGTGAATGAGCAGTTCTTC
TRBV20-1	TRBJ2-5	NA	TRBD1	CSARRGRETQYF	TGCAGTGCTAGGAGGGGGCGAGAGACCCAGTACTTC
TRBV15	TRBJ1-2	many	TRBD1	CATRKDRGVYGYTF	TGTGCCACCAGAAAAGACAGGGGAGTCTATGGCTACACCTTC
TRBV19	TRBJ2-7	many	NA	CASSTSGVRRYEQYF	TGTGCCAGTAGTACCTCAGGGGTACGTAGGTACGAGCAGTACTTC
TRBV3-1	TRBJ1-6	many	NA	CASSQAEANSPLHF	TGTGCCAGCAGCCAAGCCGAGGCAAATTCACCCCTCCACTTT
TRBV5-1	TRBJ1-2	many	TRBD1	CASSLEGQPLLLYGYTF	TGCGCCAGCAGCTTGGAGGGACAGCCTTTGCTCCTATATGGCTACACCTTC
TRBV12-5	TRBJ1-6	many	NA	CASGLVRETYNSPLHF	TGTGCTAGTGGTTTGGTACGAGAGACCTATAATTCACCCCTCCACTTT
TRBV7-8	TRBJ2-7	NA	TRBD1	CASNGQGAGEQYF	TGTGCCAGCAATGGACAGGGGGCGGGCGAGCAGTACTTC
TRBV10-3	TRBJ2-7	once	NA	CAISEYRTYEQYF	TGTGCCATCAGTGAGTATCGAACCTACGAGCAGTACTTC
TRBV5-1	TRBJ1-1	NA	TRBD1	CASSLVGQDTEAFF	TGCGCCAGCAGCTTGGTCGGACAGGACACTGAAGCTTTCTTT
TRBV10-1	TRBJ2-1	few	NA	CASSAQRGHNYNEQFF	TGCGCCAGCAGTGCTCAGCGGGGACATAATTACAATGAGCAGTTCTTC
TRBV12-3/TRBV12-4	TRBJ2-6	many	NA	CASRRSSGANVLTF	TGTGCCAGCAGAAGGTCTTCTGGGGCCAACGTCCTGACTTTC
TRBV20-1	TRBJ2-7	NA	TRBD2	CSASSLGREAVYEQYF	TGCAGTGCCAGCAGCTTAGGGCGGGAGGCCGTTTACGAGCAGTACTTC
TRBV5-1	TRBJ2-5	many	TRBD2	CASSLLTSGSGGTQYF	TGCGCCAGCAGCTTGCTAACTAGCGGGAGTGGAGGGACCCAGTACTTC
TRBV10-3	TRBJ2-2	NA	NA	CAISLAMGPGELFF	TGTGCCATCAGTCTAGCGATGGGCCCCGGGGAGCTGTTTTTT
TRBV4-2	TRBJ1-2	many	NA	CASTRLTGGAHYGYTF	TGTGCCAGCACCCGGCTAACGGGGGGCGCGCACTATGGCTACACCTTC
TRBV29-1	TRBJ1-4	NA	NA	CSLEGREKLFF	TGCAGCTTAGAAGGGCGCGAAAAACTGTTTTTT
TRBV5-6	TRBJ2-1	NA	NA	CASSLTNGSFNEQFF	TGTGCCAGCAGCTTGACTAACGGGAGTTTCAATGAGCAGTTCTTC
TRBV2	TRBJ2-1	many	NA	CASSRDYNEQFF	TGTGCCAGCAGTAGGGACTACAATGAGCAGTTCTTC
TRBV12-5	TRBJ2-3	many	NA	CASGLEVFSQYF	TGTGCTAGTGGTTTGGAAGTTTTTTCGCAGTATTTT
TRBV7-9	TRBJ1-1	many	TRBD1	CASSFSSGGTEAFF	TGTGCCAGCAGCTTTTCATCAGGGGGCACTGAAGCTTTCTTT
TRBV5-1	TRBJ2-5	many	TRBD1	CASSTDRLETQYF	TGCGCCAGCAGCACGGACAGGCTTGAGACCCAGTACTTC